Shown below are 2 T cell receptor beta chains from a single sample sequenced in a study of blood T cell repertoires in COVID-19. Clones were read by immunoSEQ multiplex PCR, and TCRdb kept only the in-frame ones, dropping some. The sample lists more than 95,000 clones; more than 80% were seen once. Sequences were obtained from peripheral blood. These receptors were obtained from a human donor in a cohort sampled during active COVID-19.

The genes are TRBV27 and TRBJ2-3; 9 bases align to TRBD1. This CDR3 is 14 amino acids long. Germline CDR1 reads MNHEY; CDR2 reads SMNVEV (reference sequence). V dropped 6 bases and J dropped 1; count of bases not matched to a gene: 2. The CDR3: CASRRTGGTDTQYF. The DNA of the CDR3 is TGTGCCAGCAGAAGGACAGGGGGCACAGATACGCAGTATTTT.

V gene TRBV4-2 combines with J gene TRBJ2-4; 10 nucleotides line up with TRBD2. The V segment lost 4 bases and the J segment 1 base; nucleotides outside the gene matches: 1. The CDR3 has 15 residues. Per the germline V gene, CDR1 is LGHNA and CDR2 is YNFKEQ. CDR3 in amino acids: CASSPSGGAKNIQYF. CDR3 nucleotide sequence: TGTGCCAGCAGCCCTAGCGGGGGTGCCAAAAACATTCAGTACTTC.